The source of this TCR beta chain is a study of T cell responses to AZD1222 COVID-19 vaccine listed by TCRdb under 2021. Regarding the research as a whole: AZD1222 recipients given second doses at about 4 weeks or at about 12 weeks were pooled, since spike-specific TCR depth and breadth were not found to differ between the two schedules. A total of 230 to 250 trial participants underwent TCR sequencing, of whom around 200 received two doses of AZD1222 and some 26 received two doses of the MenACWY control vaccine. Trial participants were enrolled into age subgroups of 18-55, 56-69 and 70-plus years, which contained around 150, 28 and 57 TCR-sequenced participants, respectively. Summary of the overall study and its limitations: No day 14 peak-response samples were available, so repertoires were characterized only after the peak T cell response. CD4 TCRs associated with the vaccine covered the entire spike protein, and the dominant responses were in regions 160-218 and 743-854. Nearly half of unique spike-specific TCRs reportedly recognized epitopes outside regions mutated in the B.1.351 and B.1.1.7 variants. Most participants were white British and females outnumbered males, and the authors suggested that clonal diversity may have been underestimated. Spike-specific TCR breadth and depth rose significantly after two AZD1222 doses compared with day 0 and with MenACWY recipients. Conclusions about previously exposed vaccinees were limited because only five to seven AZD1222 recipients were SARS-CoV-2 seropositive at baseline. In the small 56-69-year group, the increase in depth fell short of significance, most likely because of low power.

The CDR3 regions of human TCRbeta chains were subjected to immunosequencing. For the original study's pipeline: TCRs in the repertoires were compared against a reference library of SARS-CoV-2-specific TCRs that had been generated with the MIRA antigen-specificity platform. Breadth was defined as the fraction of unique TCRs that were SARS-CoV-2-associated. Depth was defined as the fraction of total T cells that were SARS-CoV-2-associated. Using the MIRA data, every spike-specific TCR was mapped to the spike region that the TCR reacted to and assigned to either a CD4 or a CD8 class. Log10-transformed breadth and depth values were compared by one-way ANOVA with Sidak's multiple comparisons tests. TCRdb took this table from immuneACCESS and kept in-frame rearrangements with V and J called. Such tables lack part of the clones; where checked against another copy, unresolved V genes explain under half of the gap, and the rest is unexplained. From that table come the V and J calls and clone size; the DNA was used to work out D and trimming. The sample records around 110,000 clones, 85% to 95% of which are singletons. The ten largest clones capture approximately 3.1% of the sample.

A remark on this clone: Its antigen is unknown. Nothing much larger sits one base from this clone, and base qualities are not available.

Explained via the paper, the time point label denotes: baseline before first vaccination. Vaccinee samples came from UK trials COV001 and COV002, including a single-blind randomized controlled phase 2/3 trial of AZD1222 (ChAdOx1 nCoV-19) in healthy adults. Trial participant PBMC samples were collected at day 0 and day 28 after the second dose for TCRbeta chain sequencing. Specimen: peripheral blood, collected on day 0 of AZD1222 vaccination. The receptor's source is an adult in good health.

The CDR3 region has the sequence CASSPKGDSGNTIYF. The DNA sequence is TGTGCCAGCTCACCAAAGGGGGACTCTGGAAACACCATATATTTT. The chain was built from TRBV18 and TRBJ1-3; possibly the D gene is TRBD1, per 6 matching bases. Reading the germline V gene gives CDR1 KGHSH and CDR2 LQKENI. The junction shows trimming of 2 bases on V and 0 bases on J, plus 8 bases between the germline ends. The CDR3 goes from the cysteine to the phenylalanine over 15 residues. Only the CDR3 region is kept as DNA, spanning 45 bases read in frame from base 1.